One T cell receptor (beta chain) is described in this entry. The antigen this receptor binds is unknown. No much larger clone is present one base from it, and per-base qualities are unavailable. One collaborating source in Seattle enrolled patients while the patients were actively infected and followed the patients over time throughout the course of disease. Each collaborating institution followed its own protocols to collect whole blood in K2EDTA tubes. For TCRbeta analysis, collaborators shipped samples as frozen whole blood, isolated PBMCs, or DNA extracted from either of those sample types. As encoded in the germline V gene (reference sequence), CDR1 is SEHNR while CDR2 is FQNEAQ. The CDR3 runs 16 amino acids, cysteine and phenylalanine included. The read is trimmed to its CDR3 DNA, 48 bases read in frame from base 1. The V end gives up 5 bases and the J end 0 bases, leaving 8 bases in the junction not matched to a gene.

TCRbeta CDR3 regions were amplified from genomic DNA using the immunoSEQ Assay, a bias-controlled multiplex PCR. In the source study's methods: Nucleated cell counts per sample were estimated from amplification of reference gene primers within the assay. To quantify the absolute abundance of each unique TCRbeta CDR3 rearrangement, sequence reads were collapsed and filtered. For each sample, productive Simpson clonality was calculated by taking the square root of Simpson's diversity index across productive rearrangements. This immuneACCESS table, as held by TCRdb, lists in-frame sequences with V and J called but not all clones. Of the missing ones, under half trace to an unresolved V gene in checked studies; the others have no known cause. V and J calls and clone size are copied from that table; D and trimming were computed from the DNA. The sample yields around 70,000 clones; approximately 89% were counted once. The ten most abundant clones make up approximately 2.8% of the sample.

These data are taken from a study of blood T cell repertoires in COVID-19 (TCRdb year 2020). Describing the broader study: Collaborator samples came from the United States, Italy and Spain and covered acute and convalescent phases of COVID-19. The material from the prospective study consisted of cDNA or gDNA derived from T cells, B-cell-depleted T cells, or PBMCs. Deeply sampled blood TCRbeta repertoires from subjects exposed to, actively infected with, or recovered from COVID-19 were included in the dataset. A freely available public database, intended as a resource for researchers studying the immune response to SARS-CoV-2, is where the repertoires were released. The samples were drawn from the first 160 participants of the ongoing ImmuneRACE study and from over 950 subjects provided by 6 global collaborators. Sample metadata almost always included a de-identified subject ID, COVID-19 status, age in years and sex. Where HLA class I and class II types were available, the types were taken from metadata supplied by the sample provider, not from assay-based typing. Summary of the overall study and its limitations: The amount of clinical and demographic metadata varied by source and participant and was provided uncurated.

The chain uses TRBV7-9 and TRBJ2-3, and TRBD1 matches 7 of the central bases. Sequencing input: peripheral blood. This sequence originates from a man aged 50 to 60 with COVID-19, enrolled during active disease. The CDR3 has the sequence CASSPRTGASTDTQYF. The DNA is as follows: TGTGCCAGCAGCCCGAGGACAGGAGCTAGCACAGATACGCAGTATTTT.